Presented here are 9 T cell receptor beta chains from one specimen sequenced in a study of shared clonotypes between healthy human individuals (dated by TCRdb to the early 2020s). Library preparation was by the immunoSEQ multiplex PCR assay. TCRdb retrieved this table from immuneACCESS and kept in-frame rearrangements only. Not all clones are present; in checked studies, unresolved V genes account for under half, and no reason is known for the remainder. The sample table records about 1,900,000 clones; approximately 94% of these occur just once. The top ten clones comprise 1% to 1.5% of the sample. For the CD8 naive samples, CD45RO-negative cells were positively selected for CCR7, yielding a CD45RA+CCR7+ population from which TemRA cells were excluded. The sequencing input was naive CD8+ T cells sorted from blood. The intended sense of this specimen's cell subset or site label: CD45RA+CCR7+. These receptors were obtained from a man younger than 35 in good health.

The V call is TRBV7-9, the J call TRBJ1-2; 10 bases map to TRBD1. This CDR3 spans 13 amino acids. The germline V gene encodes CDR1 SEHNR and CDR2 FQNEAQ (reference sequence). V lost 5 bases and J lost 8; bases outside the gene matches: 5. CDR3 amino acids: CASSHGTGVGYTF. The CDR3 DNA sequence: TGTGCCAGCAGCCACGGGACAGGGGTCGGCTACACCTTC. Using reference TRBV7-9 and TRBJ1-2 for the parts outside the CDR3, the full variable domain is DTGVSQNPRHKITKRGQNVTFRCDPISEHNRLYWYRQTLGQGPEFLTYFQNEAQLEKSRLLSDRFSAERPKGSFSTLEIQRTEQGDSAMYLCASSHGTGVGYTFGSGTRLTVV.

The chain carries TRBV7-9 and TRBJ2-2, with D possibly called TRBD1 or TRBD2 (5 bases each). The V gene lost 9 bases and the J gene lost 3 bases, with 11 bases spanning the gap. The CDR3 has 13 amino acids. CDR1 SEHNR and CDR2 FQNEAQ come from the germline V gene (reference sequence). CDR3 nucleotides: TGTGCCAGTGGGGGTTATCACACCGGGGAGCTGTTTTTT. Amino acid sequence: CASGGYHTGELFF.

The J gene is TRBJ2-1, the V gene TRBV7-9, with 8 bases identical to TRBD1. CDR3 size: 13 residues. V was pared by 3 bases and J by 6 bases, with 1 base of the junction left unmatched. Germline V CDR1 and CDR2: SEHNR, FQNEAQ (reference sequence). CDR3 residues: CASSLDRANEQFF. The CDR3 DNA reads as TGTGCCAGCAGCTTGGACAGGGCCAATGAGCAGTTCTTC. The variable domain in full, completed from reference TRBV7-9 and TRBJ2-1, reads DTGVSQNPRHKITKRGQNVTFRCDPISEHNRLYWYRQTLGQGPEFLTYFQNEAQLEKSRLLSDRFSAERPKGSFSTLEIQRTEQGDSAMYLCASSLDRANEQFFGPGTRLTVL.

On this clone itself: Different DNA sequences within this sample yield the same CDR3. The chain is built from TRBV27 and TRBJ2-3; 12 positions agree with TRBD2. CDR1 and CDR2 from the germline V gene are MNHEY and SMNVEV (reference sequence). This CDR3 comprises 15 residues. V lost 6 bases, J lost 4 bases, and 5 bases stayed unmatched. The CDR3 is CASSPSGGAADTQYF. CDR3 sequence (DNA): TGTGCCAGCAGCCCTAGCGGGGGGGCGGCAGATACGCAGTATTTT.

The V and J genes are TRBV11-2 and TRBJ1-1, with D maybe TRBD1 (5 bases). CDR1 and CDR2 from the germline V gene are SGHAT and FQNNGV. V was shortened by 0 bases and J by 5 bases, with 10 bases between the two germline ends. The CDR3 covers 14 residues. CDR3 nucleotide sequence: TGTGCCAGCAGCTTAGACTGGGGGAAAACTGAAGCTTTCTTT. Translated, it gives CASSLDWGKTEAFF. Combining the CDR3 with reference TRBV11-2 and TRBJ1-1 gives the whole variable domain EAGVAQSPRYKIIEKRQSVAFWCNPISGHATLYWYQQILGQGPKLLIQFQNNGVVDDSQLPKDRFSAERLKGVDSTLKIQPAKLEDSAVYLCASSLDWGKTEAFFGQGTRLTVV.

The chain is built from TRBV7-9 and TRBJ2-5, with 7 positions matching TRBD1. V lost 1 base to trimming and J lost 5 bases; unmatched junction nucleotides: 7. CDR1 and CDR2 (germline): SEHNR, FQNEAQ (reference sequence). CDR3 length: 15 residues. In nucleotides, the CDR3 is TGTGCCAGCAGCTTAGTCGCAGGGGGAAGGGAGACCCAGTACTTC. Its protein is CASSLVAGGRETQYF. The whole variable domain, remainder taken from reference TRBV7-9 and TRBJ2-5, is DTGVSQNPRHKITKRGQNVTFRCDPISEHNRLYWYRQTLGQGPEFLTYFQNEAQLEKSRLLSDRFSAERPKGSFSTLEIQRTEQGDSAMYLCASSLVAGGRETQYFGPGTRLLVL.

The J gene is TRBJ1-1, the V gene TRBV2; possibly TRBD1 for D (5 bases). Germline CDR1 and CDR2: SNHLY and FYNNEI. This CDR3 contains 12 residues. The V and J ends lost 6 bases and 4 bases respectively, with 9 bases between them. The CDR3 protein is CASRVGGTEAFF. The CDR3 DNA is TGTGCCAGCAGGGTGGGGGGCACTGAAGCTTTCTTT.

For this clone: Other DNA sequences in this specimen translate into the identical CDR3. The V and J genes are TRBV9 and TRBJ1-4; 7 nucleotides line up with TRBD1. The CDR3 consists of 15 residues. Per germline, CDR1 SGDLS and CDR2 YYNGEE. V was pared by 3 bases and J by 2 bases, with 4 bases of the junction left unmatched. The CDR3, as DNA: TGTGCCAGCAGCGCGGAGGGGGCGACTAATGAAAAACTGTTTTTT. Protein product: CASSAEGATNEKLFF.

This clone appeared once. This chain uses TRBV27 with TRBJ2-1, with 10 positions matching TRBD1. Germline V gene data show CDR1 as MNHEY and CDR2 as SMNVEV (reference sequence). The CDR3 is 16 residues long. With 0 bases clipped from V and 8 bases from J, the junction kept 7 bases outside the gene matches. In nucleotides, the CDR3 is TGTGCCAGCAGTTTATCCCCTGGGACAGGGGTCCATGAGCAGTTCTTC. Translated, it gives CASSLSPGTGVHEQFF.